The 11 T cell receptor beta chains below come from one sample, sequenced in a study of cytomegalovirus exposure and HLA in healthy donors (dated by TCRdb to about 2017). Libraries were made using the immunoSEQ multiplex PCR assay. The multiplex PCR relied on a mix of 60 forward primers for TCR Vbeta segments and 13 reverse primers for TCR Jbeta segments. TCRdb retrieved this table from immuneACCESS and kept in-frame rearrangements only. Not all clones are present; in checked studies, unresolved V genes account for under half, and no reason is known for the remainder. This sample lists 150,000 or so clones; 70% to 85% were detected once. The ten largest clones take up roughly 2.2% of the sample. Input material: PBMCs. These receptor sequences come from a man aged 25-45 years in good health and CMV-seronegative.

The gene calls are TRBV6-5 and TRBJ2-5; 7 nucleotides align to TRBD1. The DNA end is a closer match to TRBJ2-7, so the J assignment may be wrong. The germline V gene has CDR1 MNHEY and CDR2 SVGAGI. This CDR3 contains 12 residues. CDR3 bases: TGTGCCAGCAGTACGACAGGGAACGAGCAGTACTTC. Its translation: CASSTTGNEQYF.

This chain connects TRBV10-3 to TRBJ2-3; TRBD1 agrees at 7 bases. V lost 8 bases and J lost 2; bases outside the gene matches: 1. The CDR3 runs 12 residues. CDR1 and CDR2 from the germline V gene are ENHRY and SYGVKD. The CDR3 nucleotides read TGTGCCATCGGGACAGCCACAGATACGCAGTATTTT. Amino acids: CAIGTATDTQYF.

This chain joins TRBV5-1 and TRBJ1-1; D is unresolved. The CDR3 is made up of 14 amino acids. V gave up 1 base and J gave up 1 base, with 8 bases separating them. Germline CDR1 reads SGHRS; CDR2 reads YFSETQ. The CDR3 DNA reads TGCGCCAGCAGCTTGTTTGCAGGGAACACTGAAGCTTTCTTT. It translates to CASSLFAGNTEAFF.

Concerning this clone: A read error may account for a junction end that differs from germline. V gene TRBV5-6 combines with J gene TRBJ2-1; possible D gene TRBD2, 5 bases. CDR1 is SGHDT and CDR2 is YYEEEE in the germline V gene. The length of the CDR3 is 15 residues. The CDR3 loop is CASSSASYSYNEQLF. CDR3 bases: TGTGCCAGCAGCTCGGCTAGCTACTCCTACAATGAGCAGCTCTTC.

The chain combines TRBV7-8 with TRBJ2-3; 7 nucleotides match TRBD2. The length of the CDR3 is 16 residues. Germline CDR1 and CDR2: SGHVS and FQNEAQ. Trimming removed 1 base from V and 0 bases from J; junction bases left unmatched: 4. The CDR3 DNA follows: TGTGCCAGCAGCTTAGAGGTGGGGGGGAGCACAGATACGCAGTATTTT. It is translated as CASSLEVGGSTDTQYF. Full variable domain (remainder filled in from reference TRBV7-8 and TRBJ2-3): GAGVSQSPRYKVAKRGQDVALRCDPISGHVSLFWYQQALGQGPEFLTYFQNEAQLDKSGLPSDRFFAERPEGSVSTLKIQRTQQEDSAVYLCASSLEVGGSTDTQYFGPGTRLTVL.

This chain joins TRBV5-6 and TRBJ2-1, with TRBD1 identical over 9 bases. Unmatched junction bases numbered 7, after V lost 5 bases and J lost 4 bases. The germline gives CDR1 SGHDT, CDR2 YYEEEE. CDR3 length equals 15 residues. CDR3 loop: CASREDRGSYNEQFF. The DNA for the CDR3 is TGTGCCAGCAGGGAAGACAGGGGGTCTTACAATGAGCAGTTCTTC.

The chain uses TRBV14 and TRBJ2-5, with 7 bases identical to TRBD2. The germline gives CDR1 SGHDN, CDR2 FVKESK. This CDR3 comprises 16 residues. V dropped 4 bases and J dropped 2; count of bases not matched to a gene: 10. The CDR3 loop reads CASSPPPGLYQETQYF. CDR3 in DNA: TGTGCCAGCAGCCCCCCCCCGGGACTATATCAAGAGACCCAGTACTTC.

This chain uses TRBV10-3 with TRBJ2-2, with 7 positions matching TRBD1. Looked up from germline, CDR1 is ENHRY and CDR2 is SYGVKD. With 2 bases clipped from V and 0 bases from J, the junction kept 3 bases outside the gene matches. The CDR3 runs to 16 residues. This CDR3 reads CAISETGTANTGELFF. The CDR3 nucleotides read TGTGCCATCAGTGAGACCGGGACAGCGAACACCGGGGAGCTGTTTTTT.

The rearrangement links TRBV19 to TRBJ2-7, with 10 bases identical to TRBD1. This CDR3 spans 14 amino acids. The V gene end was trimmed by 9 bases and the J gene end by 4 bases; junction bases not matched to a gene: 9. From germline, CDR1 is LNHDA and CDR2 SQIVND (reference sequence). The chain's CDR3 is CASAPGTGVYEQYF. The CDR3 DNA reads as TGTGCCAGCGCCCCCGGGACAGGGGTATACGAGCAGTACTTC. The full variable domain, completed using reference TRBV19 and TRBJ2-7, is DGGITQSPKYLFRKEGQNVTLSCEQNLNHDAMYWYRQDPGQGLRLIYYSQIVNDFQKGDIAEGYSVSREKKESFPLTVTSAQKNPTAFYLCASAPGTGVYEQYFGPGTRLTVT.

V usage is TRBV2 and J usage is TRBJ1-1; D call uncertain. The CDR3 length is 14 residues. CDR1 SNHLY and CDR2 FYNNEI come from the germline V gene. Trimming stripped 6 bases from V and 0 bases from J, with 11 bases between. The CDR3 loop is CASREDIMNTEAFF. Here the CDR3 DNA reads TGTGCCAGCAGGGAGGATATCATGAACACTGAAGCTTTCTTT.

This clone was observed once. V is TRBV5-1 and J is TRBJ1-1; the D is unclear. V was pared by 2 bases and J by 2 bases, with 10 bases between. Germline V CDR1 and CDR2: SGHRS, YFSETQ. This CDR3 has 14 residues. CDR3 in DNA: TGCGCCAGCAGCTTTTTGGGAGATAACACTGAAGCTTTCTTT. Translation gives CASSFLGDNTEAFF.